The entry that follows covers one TCR beta chain sequence. This sample stems from a study of shared clonotypes between healthy human individuals. This CDR3 region has 12 residues. Looked up from germline, CDR1 is GTSNPN and CDR2 is SVGIG (reference sequence). V was cut by 1 base and J by 7 bases, with 10 bases left in between. Every subset's genomic DNA went evenly onto several immunoSEQ plates. Assay used: immunoSEQ multiplex PCR; TCRdb lists only in-frame clones, some missing. The data show some 2,000,000 clones, 90% to 97% seen once. This chain uses TRBV30 with TRBJ1-2; no clear D. The clonotype comes from a man aged 18 to 29 in good health. Sequencing was carried out using naive CD4+ T cells sorted from blood. The subset denotes: CD45RA+ positively selected. CDR3 coding DNA: TGTGCCTGGAGTGCTAAGATAGGTGGCTACACCTTC. This codes for CAWSAKIGGYTF.